A selection of T cell receptor beta chains follows, all from one sample in a study of human T cells and chemical hapten exposure. From the RACE reads, TCRdb called clonotypes with MiXCR, one entry per CDR3 protein. The data show 150,000 to 200,000 distinct CDR3 sequences, with around 30% seen just once and just under 3% held by the top ten. This specimen consisted of whole blood, obtained in connection with sensitization to the hapten diphenylcyclopropenone (DPC). These receptors were taken from a woman aged 25 to 39 with alopecia areata. Some clones in this sample may be carry-over from other donors' samples. CDR3s include the opening cysteine and the closing phenylalanine or tryptophan. The D gene is left open where the match is weak. Expanded clones get a size class; other rows say once, few or many, or leave the size out.

abundance: few
v_gene: TRBV6-6
d_gene: TRBD1
j_gene: TRBJ1-6
CDR3nt: TGTGCCAGCAGTCCCTTCGGACAGGGCGACTCACCCCTCCACTTT
CDR3aa: CASSPFGQGDSPLHF

abundance: few
v_gene: TRBV29-1
d_gene: -
j_gene: TRBJ2-3
CDR3nt: TGCAGCATCTCTGGGGGACGCACAGATACGCAGTATTTT
CDR3aa: CSISGGRTDTQYF

abundance: -
v_gene: TRBV11-2
d_gene: -
j_gene: TRBJ1-1
CDR3nt: TGTGCCAGCAGCTTGGGACTCTTGAACACTGAAGCTTTCTTT
CDR3aa: CASSLGLLNTEAFF

abundance: -
v_gene: TRBV29-1
d_gene: TRBD1
j_gene: TRBJ2-1
CDR3nt: TGCAGCGTTGTACCGGGACAGGGGTTGAATGAGCAGTTCTTC
CDR3aa: CSVVPGQGLNEQFF

abundance: few
v_gene: TRBV29-1
d_gene: TRBD2
j_gene: TRBJ2-2
CDR3nt: TGCAGCGTACCGACGGGACTAGACTCGGCCGGGGAGCTGTTTTTT
CDR3aa: CSVPTGLDSAGELFF

abundance: -
v_gene: TRBV2
d_gene: TRBD1
j_gene: TRBJ2-3
CDR3nt: TGTGCCAGCAGTCGACAGGGGTGGGCAGATACGCAGTATTTT
CDR3aa: CASSRQGWADTQYF

abundance: -
v_gene: TRBV20-1
d_gene: -
j_gene: TRBJ1-1
CDR3nt: TGCAGTGCTAGAGTCTCGAGGAACACTGAAGCTTTCTTT
CDR3aa: CSARVSRNTEAFF

abundance: many
v_gene: TRBV29-1
d_gene: TRBD1
j_gene: TRBJ1-2
CDR3nt: TGCAGCGTTGGCGGACAGGGGGACTATGGCTACACCTTC
CDR3aa: CSVGGQGDYGYTF

abundance: -
v_gene: TRBV10-3
d_gene: -
j_gene: TRBJ1-1
CDR3nt: TGTGCCATCAGTGAAAGGAGAAACACTGAAGCTTTCTTT
CDR3aa: CAISERRNTEAFF

abundance: -
v_gene: TRBV28
d_gene: TRBD1
j_gene: TRBJ2-2
CDR3nt: TGTGCCAGCAGCGGCCTGGGACAGGGGGCCACCGGGGAGCTGTTTTTT
CDR3aa: CASSGLGQGATGELFF

abundance: once
v_gene: TRBV7-9
d_gene: TRBD1
j_gene: TRBJ1-2
CDR3nt: TGTGCCATCCAGCTTATAGGGACAGGGGCCGGCTACACCTTC
CDR3aa: CAIQLIGTGAGYTF

abundance: few
v_gene: TRBV4-1
d_gene: TRBD1
j_gene: TRBJ1-5
CDR3nt: TGCGCCAGCAGCCAAGATTGGAGGGGGCCCAATCAGCCCCAGCATTTT
CDR3aa: CASSQDWRGPNQPQHF

abundance: -
v_gene: TRBV2
d_gene: -
j_gene: TRBJ2-7
CDR3nt: TGTGCCAGCATGGTGGCTGTCTACGAGCAGTACTTC
CDR3aa: CASMVAVYEQYF

abundance: -
v_gene: TRBV10-3
d_gene: -
j_gene: TRBJ2-2
CDR3nt: TGTGCCATCGGCCGGGACTCCCTGGCCGGGGAGCTGTTTTTT
CDR3aa: CAIGRDSLAGELFF

abundance: -
v_gene: TRBV15
d_gene: -
j_gene: TRBJ2-1
CDR3nt: TGTGCCACCAGCAGAGATGTCAGGGGGAGGTCGAATGAGCAGTTCTTC
CDR3aa: CATSRDVRGRSNEQFF

abundance: -
v_gene: TRBV28
d_gene: -
j_gene: TRBJ1-1
CDR3nt: TGTGGGGACGCTGAAGCTTTCTTT
CDR3aa: CGDAEAFF

abundance: -
v_gene: TRBV27
d_gene: TRBD2
j_gene: TRBJ2-3
CDR3nt: TGTGCCAGCAGTTTAGGCCTACTAGCGGGGGTTACAGATACGCAGTATTTT
CDR3aa: CASSLGLLAGVTDTQYF

abundance: -
v_gene: TRBV5-1
d_gene: -
j_gene: TRBJ1-2
CDR3nt: TGCGCCAGCAGCTTGACGAAACAGGGAGACTATGGCTACACCTTC
CDR3aa: CASSLTKQGDYGYTF

abundance: -
v_gene: TRBV7-2
d_gene: TRBD1
j_gene: TRBJ1-6
CDR3nt: TGTGCCAGCAGCTCGAGGACAGGGGGCAATTCACCCCTCCACTTT
CDR3aa: CASSSRTGGNSPLHF

abundance: -
v_gene: TRBV2
d_gene: TRBD2
j_gene: TRBJ2-5
CDR3nt: TGTGCCAGCACCCTCGGGGGGGGCATCCAAGAGACCCAGTACTTC
CDR3aa: CASTLGGGIQETQYF

abundance: -
v_gene: TRBV3-1
d_gene: -
j_gene: TRBJ2-5
CDR3nt: TGTGCCAGCAGCCAGGGCCACCCGGAGACCCAGTACTTC
CDR3aa: CASSQGHPETQYF

abundance: -
v_gene: TRBV14
d_gene: -
j_gene: TRBJ1-2
CDR3nt: TGTGCCAGCAGCCAAGATCCCGGGAAGGGAAGGCTCTATGGCTACACCTTC
CDR3aa: CASSQDPGKGRLYGYTF

abundance: -
v_gene: TRBV5-4
d_gene: TRBD1
j_gene: TRBJ2-2
CDR3nt: TGTGCCAGCCGTACGACCGGAAAAGGGACAGGGGCCGCCGGGGAGCTGTTTTTT
CDR3aa: CASRTTGKGTGAAGELFF

abundance: few
v_gene: TRBV20-1
d_gene: TRBD2
j_gene: TRBJ2-7
CDR3nt: TGCAGTGCTAGAGCCCTGACTAGCGGAACCTACGAGCAGTACTTC
CDR3aa: CSARALTSGTYEQYF

abundance: -
v_gene: TRBV29-1
d_gene: -
j_gene: TRBJ1-4
CDR3nt: TGCAGCGCTATGGAGGATGAAAAACTGTTTTTT
CDR3aa: CSAMEDEKLFF

abundance: once
v_gene: TRBV2
d_gene: TRBD2
j_gene: TRBJ2-1
CDR3nt: TGTGCCAGCCCTGGGACTAGCGGGCGTCATGAGCAGTTCTTC
CDR3aa: CASPGTSGRHEQFF

abundance: once
v_gene: TRBV29-1
d_gene: -
j_gene: TRBJ2-3
CDR3nt: TGCAGCGTTGAATCCGGGGCCAGCACAGATACGCAGTATTTT
CDR3aa: CSVESGASTDTQYF

abundance: few
v_gene: TRBV12-3/TRBV12-4
d_gene: TRBD2
j_gene: TRBJ2-1
CDR3nt: TGTGCCAGCAGTTTAGGCGCCCCCGGGACTAGCGGGGAGCAGTTCTTC
CDR3aa: CASSLGAPGTSGEQFF

abundance: once
v_gene: TRBV29-1
d_gene: TRBD1
j_gene: TRBJ1-4
CDR3nt: TGCAGCGCCGCCCCGACAGGGTTAAGGGAAAAACTGTTTTTT
CDR3aa: CSAAPTGLREKLFF

abundance: few
v_gene: TRBV28
d_gene: -
j_gene: TRBJ2-1
CDR3nt: TGTGCCAGCAGCCGAGGTTGGGGGAATGAGCAGTTCTTC
CDR3aa: CASSRGWGNEQFF

abundance: -
v_gene: TRBV5-1
d_gene: -
j_gene: TRBJ1-1
CDR3nt: TGCGCCAGCTACCAAAACCCGAACACTGAAGCTTTCTTT
CDR3aa: CASYQNPNTEAFF

abundance: few
v_gene: TRBV29-1
d_gene: -
j_gene: TRBJ1-2
CDR3nt: TGCAGCGTTGAAGGAGGGAGAGCCTTC
CDR3aa: CSVEGGRAF

abundance: few
v_gene: TRBV11-2
d_gene: -
j_gene: TRBJ2-2
CDR3nt: TGTGCCAGCAGCTCGACGGAAAAGAACACCGGGGAGCTGTTTTTT
CDR3aa: CASSSTEKNTGELFF

abundance: -
v_gene: TRBV28
d_gene: -
j_gene: TRBJ2-3
CDR3nt: TGTGCCAGCAGTTTGTTATCGGGAGCGGGAGATACGCAGTATTTT
CDR3aa: CASSLLSGAGDTQYF

abundance: -
v_gene: TRBV28
d_gene: TRBD1
j_gene: TRBJ1-2
CDR3nt: TGTGCAAACCGGGACAGGTACTATGGCTACACCTTC
CDR3aa: CANRDRYYGYTF

abundance: few
v_gene: TRBV5-1
d_gene: -
j_gene: TRBJ1-5
CDR3nt: TGCGCCAGCAGCTTGGGGGACCCGGAACAGCCCCAGCATTTT
CDR3aa: CASSLGDPEQPQHF

abundance: -
v_gene: TRBV20-1
d_gene: -
j_gene: TRBJ2-2
CDR3nt: TGCAGTGCTTACAGGGTGAACACCGGGGAGCTGTTTTTT
CDR3aa: CSAYRVNTGELFF

abundance: few
v_gene: TRBV28
d_gene: -
j_gene: TRBJ1-5
CDR3nt: TGTGCCAGCAGTTGGGGGCGAAGTCAGCCCCAGCATTTT
CDR3aa: CASSWGRSQPQHF

abundance: -
v_gene: TRBV28
d_gene: -
j_gene: TRBJ1-1
CDR3nt: TGTGCCAGCAACGTTATAATGAACACTGAAGCTTTCTTT
CDR3aa: CASNVIMNTEAFF

abundance: few
v_gene: TRBV5-4
d_gene: -
j_gene: TRBJ2-4
CDR3nt: TGTGCCAGCAGCTTGGTTGGGGAGTCCAAAAACATTCAGTACTTC
CDR3aa: CASSLVGESKNIQYF

abundance: once
v_gene: TRBV7-2
d_gene: -
j_gene: TRBJ1-2
CDR3nt: TGTGCCAGCAGCCCAAATGGGGTTAAGGGCTACACCTTC
CDR3aa: CASSPNGVKGYTF